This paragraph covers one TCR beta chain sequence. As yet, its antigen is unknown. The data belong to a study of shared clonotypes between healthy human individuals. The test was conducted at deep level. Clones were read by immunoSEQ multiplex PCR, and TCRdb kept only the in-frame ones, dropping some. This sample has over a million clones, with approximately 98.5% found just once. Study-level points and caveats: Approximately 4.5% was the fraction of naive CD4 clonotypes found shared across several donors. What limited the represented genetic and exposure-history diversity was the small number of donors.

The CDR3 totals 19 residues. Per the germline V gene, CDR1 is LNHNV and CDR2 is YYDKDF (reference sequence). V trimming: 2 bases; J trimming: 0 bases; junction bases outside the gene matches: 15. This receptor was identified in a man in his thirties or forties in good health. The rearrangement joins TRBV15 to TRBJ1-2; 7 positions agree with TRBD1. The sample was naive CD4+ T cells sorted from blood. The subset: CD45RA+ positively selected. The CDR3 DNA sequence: TGTGCCACCAGCAGACTCTACCGGGACAGATTCTCTTCTAACTATGGCTACACCTTC. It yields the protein CATSRLYRDRFSSNYGYTF.